This T cell receptor beta chain appears in the sequencing data of a study of cytomegalovirus exposure and HLA in healthy donors (dated by TCRdb to about 2017). Regarding the study in general: According to a later analysis, one platform produced both the 110 or so validation repertoires and the 666 repertoires of the first cohort. The aim of the study was to test whether cataloging public T cell receptors could identify signatures of past pathogen exposure. Besides the first cohort of about 730 subjects, a separate validation cohort made up of 120 or so different subjects was used. To predict cytomegalovirus infection status, the study brought together high-throughput TCR immunosequencing, statistical association of individual TCRs with disease status, and machine learning.

Including cysteine and phenylalanine, the CDR3 has 16 amino acids. Just CDR3 DNA is preserved here, 48 bases in frame from base 1. From a lookup of the germline V gene, CDR1 and CDR2 are SGDLS and YYNGEE. V sheds 3 bases and J sheds 3 bases, leaving 19 bases between their ends. On this clone itself: Its antigen is currently not known. No base quality information exists; no much larger clone differs at one position.

The donors were included in the validation cohort of over a hundred subjects, a group kept apart from the roughly 670-subject first cohort. The library was built by means of the immunoSEQ multiplex PCR assay. The original pipeline was this. A statistical classification framework was built for diagnosing cytomegalovirus status from the catalog of TCR beta chain sequences. The clones in this table, taken by TCRdb from immuneACCESS, are in-frame only. Not every clone is retained; where verified, under half of the shortfall comes from an unresolved V gene, and the cause of the rest is unknown. V and J calls and clone size are copied from that table; D and trimming were computed from the DNA. This sample gives under 200,000 clones in total; about nine tenths of them show up just once. The ten top clones hold 10% of the sample. Results the study describes overall, beyond this receptor: In both the original and validation cohorts, the classifier was reported to diagnose cytomegalovirus status with high specificity and sensitivity. The study gave a list of some 150 TCR beta chains associated with cytomegalovirus. In vitro tests confirmed that three of the cytomegalovirus-associated TCR beta chains recognize cytomegalovirus antigens. The authors suggested that the approach could potentially be generalized to other disease states and immunological phenotypes. A later analysis found that TCRs clustered in the first cohort also tended to co-occur in the 95 to 150 validation repertoires, with 90% to 95% of cluster scores above 0. The validation cohort had no HLA typing available for a later analysis, so co-occurrence within that cohort was assessed over all 110 or so repertoires. Across donors, most TCR sequences were observed very rarely, whereas some public TCRs were present in many individuals.

The sequence was obtained from a woman aged 18-29 years in good health and CMV-seropositive. The sequence is built from TRBV9 and TRBJ2-7, with TRBD1 tentatively as D gene (5 bases match). Sequenced material: PBMCs. The CDR3: CASSAPPSAGFYEQYF. The nucleotide sequence reads as follows: TGTGCCAGCAGCGCCCCTCCGTCAGCAGGGTTCTACGAGCAGTACTTC.